Listed below are T cell receptor beta chains from one sample, sequenced in a study of blood T cell repertoires in COVID-19. Assay used: immunoSEQ multiplex PCR; TCRdb lists only in-frame clones, some missing. The sample gives 350,000 to 450,000 clones, around four fifths of which show up once; 5% to 5.5% is in the top ten. The source material was PBMCs or T cells enriched from blood (not recorded which). The source is a woman in her forties or fifties who had recovered from COVID-19. Each CDR3 is given with its conserved first and last residue. The order of the fields is J gene, V gene, clone size, D gene, CDR3 protein, CDR3 DNA. D genes are given only for firm matches. The listing skips clone size in some rows; elsewhere it reads once, few, many or a size class.

>TRBJ2-5|TRBV5-1|-|TRBD1
CASSPGQVEETQYF
TGCGCCAGCAGCCCGGGACAGGTCGAAGAGACCCAGTACTTC
>TRBJ1-2|TRBV30|-|-
CAWRKTGYGYTF
TGTGCCTGGCGTAAGACAGGCTATGGCTACACCTTC
>TRBJ2-7|TRBV28|-|-
CASSPPLTRFYEQYF
TGTGCCAGCAGTCCCCCCTTGACTAGGTTCTACGAGCAGTACTTC
>TRBJ1-1|TRBV6-5|once|-
CASRKANGAEAFF
TGTGCCAGCAGAAAGGCTAACGGAGCTGAAGCTTTCTTT
>TRBJ1-5|TRBV24-1|-|-
CATSDLLRVRNQPQHF
TGTGCCACCAGTGATTTGCTCCGGGTGCGCAATCAGCCCCAGCATTTT
>TRBJ1-2|TRBV5-1|-|-
CASSLGGGSNYGYTF
TGCGCCAGCAGCTTGGGCGGGGGATCCAACTATGGCTACACCTTC
>TRBJ1-1|TRBV11-3|many|-
CASSLTGYTEAFF
TGTGCCAGCAGCTTAACGGGGTACACTGAAGCTTTCTTT
>TRBJ2-2|TRBV9|-|-
CASSPRGPNTGELFF
TGTGCCAGCAGCCCGCGGGGTCCGAACACCGGGGAGCTGTTTTTT
>TRBJ1-1|TRBV27|-|TRBD1
CASHTGTGSMTEAFF
TGTGCCAGCCACACCGGGACAGGCTCGATGACTGAAGCTTTCTTT
>TRBJ1-2|TRBV7-2|-|TRBD1
CASSFGQGADGYTF
TGTGCCAGCAGCTTCGGACAGGGGGCAGATGGCTACACCTTC
>TRBJ2-3|TRBV5-5|-|-
CASTVHSGTDTQYF
TGTGCCAGCACCGTGCATAGCGGCACAGATACGCAGTATTTT
>TRBJ1-1|TRBV7-2|few|-
CASSSPEGRNTEAFF
TGTGCCAGCAGCAGTCCCGAGGGCAGGAACACTGAAGCTTTCTTT
>TRBJ1-5|TRBV6-5|many|-
CASSYARGQPQHF
TGTGCCAGCAGTTACGCCAGGGGTCAGCCCCAGCATTTT
>TRBJ1-5|TRBV6-1|few|-
CASSEAAGNQPQHF
TGTGCCAGCAGTGAAGCGGCGGGTAATCAGCCCCAGCATTTT
>TRBJ1-4|TRBV19|-|-
CASSKRTDEKLFF
TGTGCCAGTAGTAAGAGGACAGATGAAAAACTGTTTTTT
>TRBJ2-5|TRBV7-2|-|TRBD1
CASSTTGQGSETQYF
TGTGCCAGCAGCACTACGGGACAGGGGTCAGAGACCCAGTACTTC
>TRBJ2-1|TRBV4-2|-|-
CASSQENSGYNEQFF
TGTGCCAGCAGCCAAGAAAATAGCGGTTACAATGAGCAGTTCTTC
>TRBJ1-1|TRBV19|few|TRBD1
CASRYMDRGHTEAFF
TGTGCCAGTAGGTATATGGACAGGGGGCACACTGAAGCTTTCTTT